Detailed here is one T cell receptor (beta chain). Profiling relied on immunoSEQ multiplex PCR, and the TCRdb table lists in-frame clones only, not all of them. Of some 280,000 clones listed, roughly 80% are singletons. The CDR3 contains 16 residues. Germline CDR1 is LNHNV and CDR2 is YYDKDF (reference sequence). Trimming removed 4 bases from V and 4 bases from J; junction bases left unmatched: 9. The sample originates from a study of blood T cell repertoires in COVID-19. Study information: Collection of acute and convalescent COVID-19 samples took place in the United States, Italy and Spain.

The chain uses TRBV15 and TRBJ1-5; 8 bases match TRBD1. Material for sequencing was peripheral blood. This TCR derives from a woman between 45 and 60 years old with active or convalescent COVID-19. The DNA for the CDR3 is TGTGCCACCAGCACAAAGGACAGGGTAGGGAATCAGCCCCAGCATTTT. This codes for CATSTKDRVGNQPQHF.